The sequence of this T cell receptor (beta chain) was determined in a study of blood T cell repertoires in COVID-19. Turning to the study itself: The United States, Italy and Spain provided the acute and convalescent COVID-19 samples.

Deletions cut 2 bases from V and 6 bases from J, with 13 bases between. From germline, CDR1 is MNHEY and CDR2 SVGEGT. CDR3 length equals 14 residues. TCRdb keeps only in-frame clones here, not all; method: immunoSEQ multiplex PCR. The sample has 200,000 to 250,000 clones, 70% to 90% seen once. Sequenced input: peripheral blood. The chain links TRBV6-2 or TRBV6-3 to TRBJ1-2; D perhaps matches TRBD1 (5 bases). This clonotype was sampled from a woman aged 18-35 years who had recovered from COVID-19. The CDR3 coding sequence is TGTGCCAGCAGTTACCGGCAGGGTAAAAATGGCTACACCTTC. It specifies CASSYRQGKNGYTF.